These 20 T cell receptor beta chains were all obtained from the same sample, sequenced in a study of blood T cell repertoires in COVID-19. Only in-frame clones appear in the TCRdb table, and some are missing; sequencing was by immunoSEQ multiplex PCR. The sample shows 200,000 to 300,000 clones, 83% of them seen only once. Sequencing was performed on peripheral blood. The source of these receptors is a human donor in a cohort sampled during active COVID-19.

The chain carries TRBV5-1 and TRBJ2-2; 11 nucleotides align to TRBD2. Germline CDR1 is SGHRS and CDR2 is YFSETQ. V lost 0 bases to trimming and J lost 4 bases; unmatched junction nucleotides: 8. The CDR3 has 18 residues. DNA of the CDR3: TGCGCCAGCAGCTTGGGGATAGCGGGGGGGCCCGGCACCGGGGAGCTGTTTTTT. Protein sequence: CASSLGIAGGPGTGELFF.

This clone has just one count. The chain has TRBV5-5 and TRBJ2-1; perhaps TRBD1 as D (6 bases). Germline loops: CDR1 SGHKS, CDR2 YYEKEE (reference sequence). The V end lost 0 bases, the J end lost 7 bases, and 11 bases lay between the germline ends. This CDR3 region has 14 residues. CDR3 protein: CASSLDRARNEQFF. CDR3 nucleotide sequence: TGTGCCAGCAGCTTGGACAGGGCGAGGAATGAGCAGTTCTTC.

The V and J genes are TRBV10-3 and TRBJ2-1, with TRBD1 matching 9 bases. V lost 10 bases, J lost 7 bases, and 8 bases stayed unmatched. The CDR3 sequence is 13 residues long. In germline, CDR1 is ENHRY, CDR2 SYGVKD. The CDR3 region is CATMTGGGNEQFF. The DNA of the CDR3 is TGTGCCACAATGACAGGGGGAGGGAATGAGCAGTTCTTC.

The chain combines TRBV5-1 with TRBJ2-5, with D perhaps matching TRBD2 (6 bases). V lost 2 bases and J 7 bases, leaving 15 bases between the germline ends. The CDR3 loop spans 14 amino acids. Germline V gene lookup returns CDR1 SGHRS and CDR2 YFSETQ. This CDR3 reads CASSFTTPEGTQYF. The CDR3, as DNA: TGCGCCAGCAGCTTTACGACCCCGGAGGGGACCCAGTACTTC.

The CDR3: CASRLSTRRISELKNIQYF. CDR3 nucleotide sequence: TGTGCAAGTCGCTTATCGACGAGGAGGATTAGCGAGCTCAAAAACATTCAGTACTTC. The gene calls are TRBV12-2 and TRBJ2-4; the tabulated D call, TRBD2, remains unverified against the DNA. TRBV12-2 corresponds to a pseudogene. This CDR3 is 19 amino acids long.

The genes are TRBV24-1 and TRBJ2-1; 10 bases align to TRBD2. Germline trimming cut 4 bases from V and 12 bases from J; bases unmatched to any gene: 5. The germline V gene encodes CDR1 KGHDR and CDR2 SFDVKD. There are 13 residues in the CDR3. The CDR3, as DNA: TGTGCCACCAGTGAAGCGGGAGGGCCAGTGCAGTTCTTC. Translation: CATSEAGGPVQFF.

V and J are TRBV27 and TRBJ2-1; a weak D match, TRBD2 (6 bases). The CDR3 sequence is 15 residues long. Deletions cut 3 bases from V and 14 bases from J, with 23 bases between. The germline V gene encodes CDR1 MNHEY and CDR2 SMNVEV (reference sequence). CDR3 nucleotides: TGTGCCAGCAGTTTCCTGGCTCGGCGGGAATCTAGGAAGTTCTTC. Encoded protein: CASSFLARRESRKFF.

The V gene is TRBV4-2, the J gene TRBJ2-3; 7 bases align to TRBD2. V lost 1 base to trimming and J lost 6 bases; unmatched junction nucleotides: 4. In germline, CDR1 is LGHNA, CDR2 YNFKEQ. The CDR3 runs 14 residues. The CDR3 region is CASSQGTRSDTQYF. The CDR3 nucleotides read TGTGCCAGCAGCCAAGGGACTAGGTCCGATACGCAGTATTTT.

The chain combines TRBV5-4 with TRBJ1-5; 7 nucleotides align to TRBD1. This CDR3 is 15 amino acids long. V trimming: 4 bases; J trimming: 3 bases; junction bases outside the gene matches: 7. The germline V gene encodes CDR1 SGHNT and CDR2 YYREEE (reference sequence). The CDR3 bases are TGTGCCAGCAGCCCCGGAACAGGGGCCAATCAGCCCCAGCATTTT. This codes for CASSPGTGANQPQHF.

This clone was detected once. The chain carries TRBV25-1 and TRBJ2-3, with D possibly TRBD1 on 6 matching bases. The germline V gene has CDR1 MGHDK and CDR2 SYGVNS. CDR3 length equals 14 residues. The V end was cut by 4 bases, the J end by 1 base, with 9 bases between. CDR3 loop: CASSAWTGTDTQYF. The CDR3 nucleotides read TGTGCCAGCAGTGCCTGGACAGGCACAGATACGCAGTATTTT.

The V and J genes are TRBV7-8 and TRBJ1-1, with a tentative D call TRBD1 (5 bases). V was cut by 5 bases and J by 0 bases, with 13 bases left in between. Germline V lookup: CDR1 SGHVS, CDR2 FQNEAQ. CDR3 length: 15 residues. CDR3 coding DNA: TGTGCCAGCAGCCTAAGGGGAGGACTGAACACTGAAGCTTTCTTT. This codes for CASSLRGGLNTEAFF.

V is TRBV29-1 and J is TRBJ1-2; D ambiguous. Germline V gives CDR1 SQVTM, CDR2 ANQGSEA. Trimming cost V 0 bases and J 8 bases, with 10 bases left between them. This CDR3 spans 12 amino acids. The CDR3 DNA sequence: TGCAGCGTTGAAGATCGAGAGGGAGGCTACACCTTC. This translates into CSVEDREGGYTF.

This rearrangement joins TRBV9 to TRBJ1-2; D is unresolved. The germline CDR1 and CDR2 sequences are SGDLS and YYNGEE. The length of the CDR3 is 13 residues. Trimming pared 0 bases from V and 5 bases from J, leaving 8 bases between. CDR3 region: CASSVGRGYGYTF. Written as DNA, the CDR3 is TGTGCCAGCAGCGTAGGACGAGGTTATGGCTACACCTTC.

The chain couples TRBV7-2 to TRBJ1-1, with 8 bases fitting TRBD1. Germline CDR1 and CDR2: SGHTA and FQGNSA. The length of the CDR3 is 15 residues. The V and J ends lost 5 bases and 1 base, in that order; junction bases with no gene match: 6. The CDR3 region has the DNA TGTGCCAGCAGCCCGAGGACAGGGAAGAACACTGAAGCTTTCTTT. It is translated as CASSPRTGKNTEAFF.

A few counts support this clone. This chain joins TRBV25-1 and TRBJ2-2; maybe TRBD2 (5 bases). Germline V lookup: CDR1 MGHDK, CDR2 SYGVNS. Trimming took 6 bases from V and 5 from J, leaving 10 bases between them. The CDR3 loop spans 13 amino acids. The CDR3 loop is CASSERETGELFF. CDR3 nucleotide sequence: TGTGCCAGCAGCGAACGGGAAACCGGGGAGCTGTTTTTT.

This clone came up once. The V gene is TRBV7-3, the J gene TRBJ2-7; TRBD1 matches at 8 bases. J lost 4 bases, V lost 5 bases, and 10 bases had no gene match. Germline V gives CDR1 SGHTA, CDR2 FQGTGA. The CDR3 is 15 residues long. CDR3 amino acids: CASSLGTGAIYEQYF. The DNA of the CDR3 is TGTGCCAGCAGCCTCGGGACAGGAGCAATTTACGAGCAGTACTTC.

The table lists this clone with a count of one. The chain couples TRBV30 to TRBJ1-1, with 7 bases identical to TRBD1. Germline CDR1 GTSNPN, CDR2 SVGIG (reference sequence). V trimming: 7 bases; J trimming: 1 base; junction bases outside the gene matches: 3. The CDR3 spans 12 residues. The CDR3 loop is CASGGTNTEAFF. The CDR3 nucleotides are TGTGCCTCAGGGGGGACGAACACTGAAGCTTTCTTT.

The chain uses TRBV3-1 (or the pseudogene TRBV3-2) and TRBJ2-1; D ambiguous. Germline V CDR1 and CDR2: LGHDT, YNNKEL (reference sequence). Trimming cost V 7 bases and J 3 bases, with 16 bases left between them. This CDR3 has 15 amino acids. As DNA, the CDR3 is TGTGCCAGCACCACACGAGGAGAGATCTACAATGAGCAGTTCTTC. Amino acids: CASTTRGEIYNEQFF.

The V gene is TRBV2, the J gene TRBJ1-5; 8 bases are a match to TRBD1. This CDR3 region has 17 residues. V lost 4 bases to trimming and J lost 0 bases; unmatched junction nucleotides: 8. Germline CDR1 SNHLY, CDR2 FYNNEI. The CDR3 sequence is CASSADRAPYSNQPQHF. The CDR3 DNA follows: TGTGCCAGCAGTGCGGACAGGGCCCCTTATAGCAATCAGCCCCAGCATTTT.

This clone is medium-sized (0.01 to 0.1%) within its sample. The genes are TRBV7-9 and TRBJ2-1; D is unresolved. The ends were cut back, 5 bases at V and 8 bases at J, with 7 bases in the middle. Germline V gene sequence: CDR1 SEHNR, CDR2 FQNEAQ (reference sequence). The CDR3 consists of 11 residues. The CDR3 reads CASSPQDEQFF. CDR3 bases: TGTGCCAGCAGCCCCCAGGATGAGCAGTTCTTC.